This T cell receptor (beta chain) was found in a study of control samples from healthy donors and cancer patients. The data were produced by immunoSEQ multiplex PCR, yet TCRdb's version contains in-frame clones alone and is incomplete. The profile shows about 170,000 clones, 91% of them singletons. The table lists this clone with a count of one. The V end lost 6 bases, the J end lost 2 bases, and 6 bases lay between the germline ends. Germline V gene lookup returns CDR1 SGDLS and CDR2 YYNGEE. This CDR3 has 13 amino acids. Sequencing was performed on blood. The chain couples TRBV9 to TRBJ1-6; TRBD1 might be the D (5 bases). The origin of this receptor is a woman in her 30s in good health. The CDR3: CASKGTYNSPLHF. Here the CDR3 DNA reads TGTGCCAGCAAGGGGACCTATAATTCACCCCTCCACTTT.